Here is one T cell receptor (beta chain) with its context. The sample originates from a study of T cell responses to AZD1222 COVID-19 vaccine. Sequencing used immunoSEQ multiplex PCR; TCRdb keeps in-frame clones, though not all of them. The sample has 100,000 to 150,000 clones, 89% seen once. CDR1 and CDR2 (germline): MGHRA, YSYEKL. This CDR3 is 14 amino acids long. Trimming removed 2 bases from V and 4 bases from J, with 9 bases in between. The sequence was collected from an adult in good health. The sample was peripheral blood, taken on day 0 of AZD1222 vaccination. The V gene is TRBV4-1, the J gene TRBJ1-5; weak D call: TRBD1 (5 bases). Written as DNA, the CDR3 is TGCGCCAGCAGCCAACCGGGACGGAATCAGCCCCAGCATTTT. Translating it yields CASSQPGRNQPQHF.